One sample yielded the 10 T cell receptor beta chains listed below, sequenced in a study of T cell repertoires in cytomegalovirus infection. TCRdb fed the reads into MiXCR, producing one record per CDR3 protein. The data show 400,000 to 550,000 distinct CDR3 sequences, roughly 12% seen once. Sequencing was performed on PBMCs. These receptors were obtained from a human donor in good health (CMV status not recorded). Some clones in this sample may be carry-over from other donors' samples.

On this clonotype itself: A much more abundant neighbour one base away suggests this may be a read error. The chain recombines TRBV6-1 with TRBJ2-6; D might be TRBD2 (6 bases). Germline CDR1 MNHNS, CDR2 SASEGT. The CDR3 totals 15 residues. CDR3 sequence: CASSALGTGANVQTF. CDR3 nucleotides: TGTGCCAGCAGTGCATTGGGGACTGGGGCCAACGTCCAGACTTTC.

The chain couples TRBV3-1 to TRBJ1-2; 11 bases match TRBD1. This CDR3 region has 16 residues. V dropped 3 bases and J dropped 5; count of bases not matched to a gene: 8. Germline V gives CDR1 LGHDT, CDR2 YNNKEL (reference sequence). The CDR3 sequence is CASSQAWDRGNYGYTF. CDR3 in DNA: TGTGCCAGCAGCCAGGCGTGGGACAGGGGGAATTATGGCTACACCTTC.

The rearrangement links TRBV7-6 to TRBJ1-2; TRBD1 aligns across 10 bases. The CDR3 sequence is 17 residues long. Trimming cost V 6 bases and J 2 bases; bases outside gene matches: 12. Germline V gene lookup returns CDR1 SGHVS and CDR2 FNYEAQ. In DNA, the CDR3 is TGTGCCAGCAGACTCCTAAGGGACAGGGGACAGAACTATGGCTACACCTTC. Translating it yields CASRLLRDRGQNYGYTF.

This clonotype has at least ten counts. CDR3 bases: TGTGCCAGCAGCTCCCTAGCGGGAGGCCCTCGGGAGCAGTTCTTC. The encoded protein is CASSSLAGGPREQFF. V is TRBV5-4 and J is TRBJ2-1; TRBD2 agrees at 11 bases. CDR3 length equals 15 residues. Germline V gives CDR1 SGHNT, CDR2 YYREEE (reference sequence). Germline trimming cut 3 bases from V and 10 bases from J; bases unmatched to any gene: 9.

This rearrangement joins TRBV3-1 to TRBJ2-2; no definite D call. The length of the CDR3 is 14 residues. V lost 3 bases and J lost 5, with 10 bases in between. The V gene's germline CDR1 is LGHDT and CDR2 YNNKEL (reference sequence). The chain's CDR3 is CASSQAPGTGELFF. In nucleotides, the CDR3 is TGTGCCAGCAGCCAGGCCCCCGGGACCGGGGAGCTGTTTTTT.

This clonotype was detected many times. The CDR3, as DNA: TGTGCCAGCAGCGTATCAGGGGGGGGCTATGGCTACACCTTC. It yields the protein CASSVSGGGYGYTF. V and J are TRBV5-4 and TRBJ1-2; 7 bases fit TRBD1. The CDR3 totals 14 residues. Germline loops: CDR1 SGHNT, CDR2 YYREEE (reference sequence). The V segment lost 4 bases and the J segment 4 bases; nucleotides outside the gene matches: 7.

This clonotype was picked up many times. The V and J genes are TRBV6-6 and TRBJ2-7, with TRBD2 as a possible D gene (7 bases). The CDR3 has 14 residues. The V gene lost 8 bases and the J gene lost 5 bases, with 19 bases spanning the gap. The germline gives CDR1 MNHNY, CDR2 SVGAGI (reference sequence). The CDR3 sequence: CASGGAAVSHEQYF. CDR3 DNA sequence: TGTGCCAGCGGGGGGGCCGCTGTGTCCCACGAGCAGTACTTC.

The rearrangement uses TRBV30 and TRBJ2-7, with D perhaps matching TRBD2 (5 bases). The germline gives CDR1 GTSNPN, CDR2 SVGIG (reference sequence). Trimming shortened V by 3 bases and J by 3 bases, and 9 bases separated the two germline ends. The CDR3 loop spans 12 amino acids. CDR3 amino acids: CAWSIGSYEQYF. In nucleotides, the CDR3 is TGTGCCTGGAGCATAGGGAGCTACGAGCAGTACTTC. Together with reference TRBV30 and TRBJ2-7, the CDR3 gives the full variable domain: SQTIHQWPATLVQPVGSPLSLECTVEGTSNPNLYWYRQAAGRGLQLLFYSVGIGQISSEVPQNLSASRPQDRQFILSSKKLLLSDSGFYLCAWSIGSYEQYFGPGTRLTVT.

This clonotype was counted many times. This chain connects TRBV7-9 to TRBJ2-5; 8 nucleotides match TRBD2. Germline CDR1 reads SEHNR; CDR2 reads FQNEAQ (reference sequence). The trim removed 5 bases at V and 2 bases at J, leaving 10 bases unmatched. The CDR3 loop spans 16 amino acids. CDR3 bases: TGTGCCAGCAGCCGTCGTGTAGCGGGGTCACAAGAGACCCAGTACTTC. Encoded protein: CASSRRVAGSQETQYF.

This clonotype was recorded many times. V is TRBV6-6 and J is TRBJ1-3, with D tentatively TRBD1 (6 bases). The CDR3 totals 15 residues. Deletions cut 6 bases from V and 0 bases from J, with 12 bases between. CDR1 and CDR2 from the germline V gene are MNHNY and SVGAGI (reference sequence). CDR3 in DNA: TGTGCCAGCAGGCGGGACACCAACTCTGGAAACACCATATATTTT. This sequence encodes CASRRDTNSGNTIYF.